These 17 T cell receptor beta chains share one sample of origin, sequenced in a study of shared clonotypes between healthy human individuals. Here immunoSEQ multiplex PCR was the method, and the copy in TCRdb shows in-frame clones only, minus some. The sample contains approximately 640,000 clones, 90% of which appear only once. The sample consisted of memory CD8+ T cells from PBMCs. The subset was: CD45RO+ cells pooled with CCR7-negative TemRA cells. The receptor source for this set is a man younger than 35 in good health. Some clones in this sample may be carry-over from other donors' samples.

The chain carries TRBV7-6 and TRBJ2-3; D is unresolved. Germline CDR1 is SGHVS and CDR2 is FNYEAQ. This CDR3 region has 15 residues. The ends were cut back, 5 bases at V and 0 bases at J, with 12 bases in the middle. DNA for the CDR3: TGTGCCAGCAGCCCCATGCCCGAAAGCACAGATACGCAGTATTTT. Residues: CASSPMPESTDTQYF.

The chain uses TRBV30 and TRBJ1-1; D is possibly TRBD1 (5 bases). V was trimmed by 2 bases and J by 0 bases, leaving 28 bases between them. Germline V gene data show CDR1 as GTSNPN and CDR2 as SVGIG (reference sequence). The CDR3 has 20 amino acids. The CDR3: CAWSSRNRTTGTAMNTEAFF. In nucleotides, the CDR3 is TGTGCCTGGAGTTCCCGAAATAGAACAACCGGGACGGCGATGAACACTGAAGCTTTCTTT.

The rearrangement links TRBV27 to TRBJ1-5; D uncertain. The V gene lost 0 bases and the J gene lost 6 bases, with 12 bases spanning the gap. This CDR3 comprises 15 residues. The germline CDR1 and CDR2 sequences are MNHEY and SMNVEV (reference sequence). The CDR3 nucleotides are TGTGCCAGCAGTTTATCGCCGAGGGAGGGTCAGCCCCAGCATTTT. Translation gives CASSLSPREGQPQHF.

The V gene is TRBV4-1, the J gene TRBJ2-5; TRBD1 might be the D (6 bases). V was clipped by 3 bases and J by 5 bases, with 13 bases between them. Germline V gives CDR1 MGHRA, CDR2 YSYEKL. This CDR3 has 14 amino acids. CDR3 sequence: CASSHLQGRETQYF. CDR3 nucleotide sequence: TGCGCCAGCAGCCACCTACAGGGTCGGGAGACCCAGTACTTC.

This chain uses TRBV19 with TRBJ2-1; tentative D call: TRBD1 (5 bases). This CDR3 is 18 amino acids long. The germline V gene encodes CDR1 LNHDA and CDR2 SQIVND (reference sequence). Trimming left V 2 bases short and J 9 bases short, with 26 bases between. The CDR3 DNA follows: TGTGCCAGTAGTATAACCCGACAGCGTAGTTTTGATTCGTCTGAGCAGTTCTTC. Translation: CASSITRQRSFDSSEQFF.

The V gene is TRBV6-5, the J gene TRBJ2-7, with D perhaps matching TRBD2 (6 bases). V shed 2 bases and J shed 3 bases, with 8 bases lying between them. The CDR3 length is 13 residues. Per the germline V gene, CDR1 is MNHEY and CDR2 is SVGAGI. As DNA, the CDR3 is TGTGCCAGCAGTTACACGGGAGTCTACGAGCAGTACTTC. This translates into CASSYTGVYEQYF.

The chain links TRBV18 to TRBJ2-7; 8 bases are shared with TRBD1. The CDR3 has 14 residues. The trim removed 3 bases at V and 6 bases at J, leaving 7 bases unmatched. Germline V lookup: CDR1 KGHSH, CDR2 LQKENI. As DNA, the CDR3 is TGTGCCAGCTCACCTAGGGACAGGCTACTCGAGCAGTACTTC. Its translation is CASSPRDRLLEQYF.

V gene TRBV28 combines with J gene TRBJ1-1; D remains ambiguous. The CDR3 is 13 amino acids. Trimming took 9 bases from V and 0 from J, leaving 11 bases between them. Per germline, CDR1 MDHEN and CDR2 SYDVKM. CDR3 DNA: TGTGCCAGTAGTACACGGTTGAACACTGAAGCTTTCTTT. Translating gives CASSTRLNTEAFF. The full variable domain, completed using reference TRBV28 and TRBJ1-1, is DVKVTQSSRYLVKRTGEKVFLECVQDMDHENMFWYRQDPGLGLRLIYFSYDVKMKEKGDIPEGYSVSREKKERFSLILESASTNQTSMYLCASSTRLNTEAFFGQGTRLTVV.

J is TRBJ1-4 and V is TRBV7-2; no reliable D call. Trimming shortened V by 2 bases and J by 3 bases, and 10 bases separated the two germline ends. The CDR3 consists of 15 residues. Germline loops: CDR1 SGHTA, CDR2 FQGNSA. The CDR3 DNA follows: TGTGCCAGCAGCTTAAGCGGGGTTCCTAATGAAAAACTGTTTTTT. As protein: CASSLSGVPNEKLFF. Supplemented by reference TRBV7-2 and TRBJ1-4, the full variable domain reads GAGVSQSPSNKVTEKGKDVELRCDPISGHTALYWYRQSLGQGLEFLIYFQGNSAPDKSGLPSDRFSAERTGGSVSTLTIQRTQQEDSAVYLCASSLSGVPNEKLFFGSGTQLSVL.

The rearrangement uses TRBV5-6 and TRBJ2-7; D is uncertain. Germline V lookup: CDR1 SGHDT, CDR2 YYEEEE. There are 13 residues in the CDR3. The ends were cut back, 4 bases at V and 2 bases at J, with 10 bases in the middle. The CDR3: CASSTGRTYEQYF. CDR3 nucleotide sequence: TGTGCCAGCAGCACGGGCAGAACCTACGAGCAGTACTTC.

This chain links TRBV28 with TRBJ1-1; 8 bases match TRBD1. The CDR3 has 15 amino acids. Germline V lookup: CDR1 MDHEN, CDR2 SYDVKM. The junction had 3 bases not matched to a gene; V was cut back by 2 bases and J by 1 base. The CDR3 spells CASSLRGQANTEAFF. As DNA, the CDR3 is TGTGCCAGCAGTTTAAGGGGACAGGCGAACACTGAAGCTTTCTTT.

This clone was seen only once. The chain is built from TRBV5-4 and TRBJ2-5, with D hard to call. The CDR3 has 13 amino acids. Germline V gene sequence: CDR1 SGHNT, CDR2 YYREEE (reference sequence). Trimming took off 1 base at V and 4 bases at J, with 8 bases between the two ends. This chain's CDR3 is CASSLWDGETQYF. For the CDR3, the DNA is TGTGCCAGCAGCTTGTGGGATGGAGAGACCCAGTACTTC.

V usage is TRBV6-5 and J usage is TRBJ2-7; maybe TRBD2 (6 bases). This CDR3 spans 15 amino acids. Trimming stripped 4 bases from V and 2 bases from J, with 15 bases between. CDR1 MNHEY and CDR2 SVGAGI come from the germline V gene. The CDR3 here is CASSLEGRDAYEQYF. The CDR3 DNA reads TGTGCCAGCAGTTTAGAAGGGCGGGATGCCTACGAGCAGTACTTC.

In DNA, the CDR3 is TGTGCCAGCAGCTTAGCGAACAACGCCTACGAGCAGTACTTC. It specifies CASSLANNAYEQYF. The chain is built from TRBV7-2 and TRBJ2-7; no clear D. The CDR3 runs to 14 residues. Trimming left V 0 bases short and J 2 bases short, with 8 bases between. CDR1 is SGHTA, CDR2 FQGNSA, per germline.

The gene calls are TRBV28 and TRBJ2-5, with TRBD2 identical over 12 bases. This CDR3 spans 14 amino acids. V gave up 8 bases and J gave up 2 bases; unmatched junction bases: 3. CDR1 and CDR2 (germline): MDHEN, SYDVKM. The CDR3 region is CASALAGGQETQYF. The CDR3 DNA reads as TGTGCCAGCGCCCTAGCGGGGGGGCAAGAGACCCAGTACTTC. The entire variable domain, with the rest obtained from reference TRBV28 and TRBJ2-5, is as follows: DVKVTQSSRYLVKRTGEKVFLECVQDMDHENMFWYRQDPGLGLRLIYFSYDVKMKEKGDIPEGYSVSREKKERFSLILESASTNQTSMYLCASALAGGQETQYFGPGTRLLVL.

The chain recombines TRBV29-1 with TRBJ1-1; D is undetermined. The CDR3 has 11 amino acids. Trimming removed 4 bases at V and 0 bases at J, with 3 bases between. Germline lookup yields CDR1 SQVTM and CDR2 ANQGSEA. CDR3 sequence reads: CSVAMNTEAFF. CDR3 DNA sequence: TGCAGCGTTGCTATGAACACTGAAGCTTTCTTT.

The chain recombines TRBV9 with TRBJ2-3; D may match TRBD1 or TRBD2 (5 bases each). CDR1 is SGDLS, CDR2 YYNGEE, per germline. V gave up 3 bases and J gave up 0 bases, with 14 bases separating them. This CDR3 has 16 amino acids. In DNA, the CDR3 is TGTGCCAGCAGCGCGGGGACCGAACAGAGCACAGATACGCAGTATTTT. Its protein is CASSAGTEQSTDTQYF.